A single sample gave rise to the 11 T cell receptor beta chains below, sequenced in a study of cytomegalovirus exposure and HLA in healthy donors. The PCR employed 60 Vbeta primers together with 13 Jbeta primers. The method was immunoSEQ multiplex PCR; TCRdb's version includes in-frame clones alone and lacks a portion of them. Among 43,000 or so clones listed, around 77% were seen once. Sequencing input: PBMCs. These receptors originate from a man aged 25 to 45 in good health and CMV-seronegative.

CDR3 bases: TGTGCCAGCAGCTTACAGGGCAGCAATCAGCCCCAGCATTTT. It codes for CASSLQGSNQPQHF. This chain uses TRBV5-6 with TRBJ1-5; D may be TRBD1 (6 bases). CDR3 length: 14 residues. The V end was cut by 2 bases, the J end by 1 base, with 7 bases between. CDR1 is SGHDT, CDR2 YYEEEE, per germline.

This clone turned up a few times. The chain joins TRBV7-2 to TRBJ1-4; no firm D call. Trimming stripped 0 bases from V and 3 bases from J, with 14 bases between. CDR3 size: 17 residues. CDR1 and CDR2 from the germline V gene are SGHTA and FQGNSA. CDR3 coding DNA: TGTGCCAGCAGCTTAGCCCCCCCGGGGAATTCTAATGAAAAACTGTTTTTT. Its translation: CASSLAPPGNSNEKLFF.

On this clone itself: Other DNA variants within this sample encode the same CDR3. The chain combines TRBV30 with TRBJ2-3; TRBD2 agrees at 10 bases. CDR1 is GTSNPN, CDR2 SVGIG, per germline (reference sequence). After removal of 2 bases from V and 4 bases from J, the junction contained 3 bases not matched to a gene. The CDR3 has 14 residues. Here the CDR3 reads CAWSLAGVPDTQYF. Written as DNA, the CDR3 is TGTGCCTGGAGTCTAGCGGGAGTCCCAGATACGCAGTATTTT. Based on the CDR3 plus reference TRBV30 and TRBJ2-3, the full variable domain is SQTIHQWPATLVQPVGSPLSLECTVEGTSNPNLYWYRQAAGRGLQLLFYSVGIGQISSEVPQNLSASRPQDRQFILSSKKLLLSDSGFYLCAWSLAGVPDTQYFGPGTRLTVL.

J is TRBJ2-3 and V is TRBV6-5, with 8 bases aligning to TRBD1. Germline V lookup: CDR1 MNHEY, CDR2 SVGAGI. This CDR3 is built from 14 residues. Trimming removed 7 bases from V and 4 bases from J; junction bases left unmatched: 7. CDR3 residues: CASTQGQGPDTQYF. For the CDR3, the DNA is TGTGCCAGCACCCAAGGACAGGGACCAGATACGCAGTATTTT.

The table lists this clone with a count of one. This chain's CDR3 is CASSQVQGAVDEQYF. The CDR3 bases are TGCGCCAGCAGCCAAGTTCAGGGGGCAGTGGACGAGCAGTACTTC. This rearrangement joins TRBV4-1 to TRBJ2-7, with 8 bases identical to TRBD1. Germline lookup yields CDR1 MGHRA and CDR2 YSYEKL. V lost 1 base, J lost 5 bases, and 7 bases stayed unmatched. This CDR3 is built from 15 residues.

The chain recombines TRBV19 with TRBJ1-2; D gene unclear. CDR1 and CDR2 from the germline V gene are LNHDA and SQIVND (reference sequence). CDR3 length: 12 residues. Trimming pared 6 bases from V and 4 bases from J, leaving 9 bases between. Here the CDR3 DNA reads TGTGCCAGTAGGGAGCCTACCTATGGCTACACCTTC. It codes for CASREPTYGYTF. Variable domain in full (rest from reference TRBV19 and TRBJ1-2): DGGITQSPKYLFRKEGQNVTLSCEQNLNHDAMYWYRQDPGQGLRLIYYSQIVNDFQKGDIAEGYSVSREKKESFPLTVTSAQKNPTAFYLCASREPTYGYTFGSGTRLTVV.

The V call is TRBV7-2, the J call TRBJ2-7; D is uncertain. V was cut by 5 bases and J by 6 bases, with 8 bases left in between. Germline V gene lookup returns CDR1 SGHTA and CDR2 FQGNSA. The CDR3 totals 11 residues. The CDR3 DNA reads TGTGCCAGCAGCGCCGCTAGCGAGCAGTACTTC. Amino acid sequence: CASSAASEQYF. Looking up the rest from reference TRBV7-2 and TRBJ2-7 gives the full variable domain: GAGVSQSPSNKVTEKGKDVELRCDPISGHTALYWYRQSLGQGLEFLIYFQGNSAPDKSGLPSDRFSAERTGGSVSTLTIQRTQQEDSAVYLCASSAASEQYFGPGTRLTVT.

This clone was observed a single time. The chain is built from TRBV19 and TRBJ1-5; 9 bases match TRBD1. This CDR3 spans 14 amino acids. The V and J ends lost 6 bases and 6 bases, in that order; junction bases with no gene match: 6. Germline CDR1 reads LNHDA; CDR2 reads SQIVND (reference sequence). This CDR3 reads CASRAEDRGQPQHF. The CDR3 DNA is TGTGCCAGTAGGGCTGAGGACAGGGGTCAGCCCCAGCATTTT.

The chain combines TRBV5-1 with TRBJ2-5; 12 nucleotides align to TRBD2. Germline V lookup: CDR1 SGHRS, CDR2 YFSETQ. V was clipped by 4 bases and J by 2 bases; unmatched bases: 12. This CDR3 contains 18 residues. The CDR3 region is CASSGQGGLAGLQETQYF. In DNA, the CDR3 is TGCGCCAGCAGCGGACAGGGCGGACTAGCGGGACTACAAGAGACCCAGTACTTC.

V gene TRBV12-5 combines with J gene TRBJ2-3; 9 nucleotides line up with TRBD1. The V gene end was trimmed by 6 bases and the J gene end by 5 bases; junction bases not matched to a gene: 9. The germline V gene has CDR1 LGHNT and CDR2 FRNRAP. CDR3 length equals 15 residues. As DNA, the CDR3 is TGTGCTAGTGGCCTTGGACAGGGGCAAGGAGATACGCAGTATTTT. This sequence encodes CASGLGQGQGDTQYF.

The rearrangement uses TRBV4-2 and TRBJ2-7; TRBD2 matches 13 bases. Per the germline V gene, CDR1 is LGHNA and CDR2 is YNFKEQ. V dropped 2 bases and J dropped 0; count of bases not matched to a gene: 10. The CDR3 contains 19 residues. The CDR3: CASSQPELGTSGNSYEQYF. CDR3 DNA sequence: TGTGCCAGCAGCCAACCCGAATTAGGGACTAGCGGGAACTCCTACGAGCAGTACTTC.